This passage covers 29 T cell receptor beta chains from one sample sequenced in a study of identical twins. Using its own MiXCR run on the 5' RACE reads, TCRdb lists one record per CDR3 protein. This table has about 260,000 distinct CDR3 sequences, roughly 7% appearing once. The sample also formed part of further work on yellow fever vaccine responses in identical twins.

Material: memory (CD45RO+) T cells sorted from blood. The receptor set was obtained from a woman under 30 in good health.

Only a few counts were recorded for this clonotype. The genes are TRBV7-6 and TRBJ2-3, with 7 bases identical to TRBD1. CDR1 and CDR2 from the germline V gene are SGHVS and FNYEAQ. This CDR3 has 17 amino acids. V shed 2 bases and J 0 bases; nucleotides not matched to a gene: 8. The CDR3 DNA follows: TGTGCCAGCAGCTTAATCCCCACAGGGGTTAGCACAGATACGCAGTATTTT. Its translation is CASSLIPTGVSTDTQYF.

The gene calls are TRBV3-1 and TRBJ2-5, with 13 bases matching TRBD2. CDR1 and CDR2 from the germline V gene are LGHDT and YNNKEL (reference sequence). J lost 0 bases, V lost 4 bases, and 2 bases had no gene match. The CDR3 has 16 residues. CDR3 bases: TGTGCCAGCAGCCCAGGGACTAGCGGGGACCAAGAGACCCAGTACTTC. It translates to CASSPGTSGDQETQYF.

This chain uses TRBV11-2 with TRBJ1-1; a possible D gene is TRBD1 (5 bases). With 2 bases removed from V and 0 bases from J, the gap between germline ends came to 7 bases. Germline-derived CDR1 and CDR2 are SGHAT and FQNNGV. The CDR3 totals 14 residues. CDR3 sequence (DNA): TGTGCCAGCAGCTTAAACAGGATGAACACTGAAGCTTTCTTT. Protein sequence: CASSLNRMNTEAFF.

The sample holds a few counts of this clonotype. This rearrangement joins TRBV10-3 to TRBJ1-2; 7 bases map to TRBD1. The germline V gene has CDR1 ENHRY and CDR2 SYGVKD. V was clipped by 6 bases and J by 2 bases; unmatched bases: 9. The CDR3 has 15 residues. The DNA of the CDR3 is TGTGCCATCAGCGGGACAGAGAACCTCAACTATGGCTACACCTTC. It yields the protein CAISGTENLNYGYTF.

This clonotype occurred a few times. V and J are TRBV20-1 and TRBJ2-7, with TRBD2 as a possible D gene (6 bases). The germline V gene encodes CDR1 DFQATT and CDR2 SNEGSKA (reference sequence). This CDR3 region has 13 residues. V lost 3 bases and J lost 1, with 10 bases in between. The CDR3 region is CSARGGGSYEQYF. The CDR3 DNA reads TGCAGTGCTAGGGGAGGCGGATCCTACGAGCAGTACTTC.

This clonotype was recorded a few times. CDR3 protein: CASSFGGRDSPLHF. The CDR3, as DNA: TGTGCCAGCAGTTTTGGAGGGCGCGATTCACCCCTCCACTTT. This chain connects TRBV12-3 or TRBV12-4 to TRBJ1-6; D not resolved. V lost 3 bases to trimming and J lost 8 bases, with 11 bases between them. This CDR3 comprises 14 residues.

This rearrangement joins TRBV6-1 to TRBJ2-1; 9 nucleotides align to TRBD1. CDR1 is MNHNS, CDR2 SASEGT, per germline. CDR3 length equals 15 residues. Unmatched junction bases numbered 7, after V lost 5 bases and J lost 5 bases. CDR3 residues: CASSRTGGTDNEQFF. In DNA form, the CDR3 reads TGTGCCAGCAGTCGTACAGGGGGCACGGACAATGAGCAGTTCTTC.

This clonotype was seen ten or more times. CDR3 sequence reads: CASNPDGNQPQHF. DNA of the CDR3: TGTGCCAGCAATCCGGACGGGAATCAGCCCCAGCATTTT. The V call is TRBV12-3 or TRBV12-4, the J call TRBJ1-5; D gene uncertain. V lost 7 bases, J lost 4 bases, and 11 bases lay in between. This CDR3 is 13 amino acids long.

This clonotype was recorded many times. Relative to the germline gene, one junction end is altered; a read error may explain this. V and J are TRBV7-2 and TRBJ1-1; tentative D call: TRBD1 (5 bases). Germline V lookup: CDR1 SGHTA, CDR2 FQGNSA. The length of the CDR3 is 10 residues. The CDR3 protein is CASSPREPPW. Written as DNA, the CDR3 is TGTGCCAGCAGCCCCAGGGAGCCGCCTTGG.

This clonotype was seen more than once but under ten times. V usage is TRBV20-1 and J usage is TRBJ2-1; tentative D call: TRBD2 (5 bases). Trimming took off 5 bases at V and 6 bases at J, with 17 bases between the two ends. This CDR3 spans 14 amino acids. CDR1 DFQATT and CDR2 SNEGSKA come from the germline V gene (reference sequence). CDR3 nucleotide sequence: TGCAGTGCTCCCGGTCGGGGTTTGTTCAATGAGCAGTTCTTC. This gives the protein CSAPGRGLFNEQFF.

The sample holds a few counts of this clonotype. The chain has TRBV4-1 and TRBJ2-7; 9 bases are a match to TRBD2. V lost 4 bases and J lost 0; bases outside the gene matches: 4. In germline, CDR1 is MGHRA, CDR2 YSYEKL. The length of the CDR3 is 15 residues. The CDR3 DNA is TGCGCCAGCAGCCCAATAGCGGGGGCCTCCTACGAGCAGTACGTC. It encodes CASSPIAGASYEQYV.

J is TRBJ2-7 and V is TRBV27; D gene ambiguous. The CDR3 sequence is 14 residues long. V was cut by 6 bases and J by 1 base, with 13 bases left in between. Germline loops: CDR1 MNHEY, CDR2 SMNVEV (reference sequence). Written as DNA, the CDR3 is TGTGCCAGCAGCTTCTTTACCGGATCCTACGAGCAGTACTTC. Its protein product is CASSFFTGSYEQYF.

This clonotype has a handful of counts. J is TRBJ2-3 and V is TRBV7-6, with TRBD1 identical over 9 bases. CDR3 length equals 17 residues. Germline V gene sequence: CDR1 SGHVS, CDR2 FNYEAQ. The V and J ends lost 5 bases and 0 bases, in that order; junction bases with no gene match: 9. Here the CDR3 reads CASSLQRTGASTDTQYF. The DNA of the CDR3 is TGTGCCAGCAGCCTACAGAGGACAGGGGCGAGCACAGATACGCAGTATTTT. The variable domain in full, completed from reference TRBV7-6 and TRBJ2-3, reads GAGVSQSPRYKVTKRGQDVALRCDPISGHVSLYWYRQALGQGPEFLTYFNYEAQQDKSGLPNDRFSAERPEGSISTLTIQRTEQRDSAMYRCASSLQRTGASTDTQYFGPGTRLTVL.

In this sample, this clonotype turned up many times. The chain carries TRBV12-5 and TRBJ2-7, with unresolved D. V was trimmed by 4 bases and J by 0 bases, leaving 4 bases between them. Germline CDR1 reads LGHNT; CDR2 reads FRNRAP. The CDR3 covers 12 residues. The CDR3 sequence is CASGWASYEQYF. The CDR3 bases are TGTGCTAGTGGTTGGGCCTCCTACGAGCAGTACTTC. The full variable domain, rest sourced from reference TRBV12-5 and TRBJ2-7, is DARVTQTPRHKVTEMGQEVTMRCQPILGHNTVFWYRQTMMQGLELLAYFRNRAPLDDSGMPKDRFSAEMPDATLATLKIQPSEPRDSAVYFCASGWASYEQYFGPGTRLTVT.

This clonotype was found a few times. The rearrangement links TRBV29-1 to TRBJ2-1; no reliable D call. Germline lookup yields CDR1 SQVTM and CDR2 ANQGSEA. The CDR3 has 10 amino acids. V was shortened by 4 bases and J by 10 bases, with 8 bases between the two germline ends. CDR3 protein: CSVAEREQFF. The CDR3 region has the DNA TGCAGCGTTGCGGAACGGGAGCAGTTCTTC.

This clonotype was seen ten or more times. The chain uses TRBV4-1 and TRBJ2-3; D unclear. V was cut by 1 base and J by 2 bases, with 13 bases left in between. CDR3 length: 16 residues. Germline lookup yields CDR1 MGHRA and CDR2 YSYEKL. The CDR3 DNA follows: TGCGCCAGCAGCCAAGTGAATATGGGTTTCACAGATACGCAGTATTTT. It yields the protein CASSQVNMGFTDTQYF.

This clonotype showed up many times. The gene calls are TRBV20-1 and TRBJ1-4; no clear D. Germline V gene lookup returns CDR1 DFQATT and CDR2 SNEGSKA (reference sequence). The CDR3 runs to 16 residues. Trimming stripped 1 base from V and 0 bases from J, with 12 bases between. The CDR3 region is CSARVRRKATNEKLFF. The CDR3 nucleotides read TGCAGTGCTAGAGTGCGGAGAAAAGCAACTAATGAAAAACTGTTTTTT.

The CDR3 nucleotides are TGTGCCAGACAGGTGAACACTGAAGCTTTCTTT. It codes for CARQVNTEAFF. The V call is TRBV25-1, the J call TRBJ1-1; the D gene is possibly TRBD1 (5 bases). The germline V and J ends were trimmed by 9 bases and 0 bases, with 5 bases remaining between them. Looked up from germline, CDR1 is MGHDK and CDR2 is SYGVNS. There are 11 residues in the CDR3.

This clonotype was seen repeatedly, ten times or more. V is TRBV7-9 and J is TRBJ1-2; D perhaps matches TRBD1 (5 bases). The V gene's germline CDR1 is SEHNR and CDR2 FQNEAQ (reference sequence). The CDR3 has 14 residues. V was shortened by 5 bases and J by 8 bases, with 18 bases between the two germline ends. CDR3 bases: TGTGCCAGCAGCATTATCGCAGGGCCGGAGGGCTACACCTTC. Translating gives CASSIIAGPEGYTF.

This clonotype appeared a few times. J is TRBJ2-5 and V is TRBV9, with TRBD2 identical over 13 bases. Germline V gene lookup returns CDR1 SGDLS and CDR2 YYNGEE. The CDR3 has 16 residues. With 0 bases clipped from V and 2 bases from J, the junction kept 1 base outside the gene matches. CDR3 residues: CASSVGTSGGQETQYF. CDR3 nucleotides: TGTGCCAGCAGCGTAGGGACTAGCGGGGGTCAAGAGACCCAGTACTTC.

This clonotype was picked up many times. The V call is TRBV2, the J call TRBJ2-3, with 9 bases aligning to TRBD2. The CDR3 runs 15 residues. J gave up 3 bases and V 8 bases, and 9 bases lay outside the gene matches. CDR1 SNHLY and CDR2 FYNNEI come from the germline V gene. The CDR3: CASLRGGAGTDTQYF. As DNA, the CDR3 is TGTGCCAGCTTGCGGGGGGGCGCGGGAACAGATACGCAGTATTTT.

This clonotype was seen more than once but under ten times. The chain has TRBV5-1 and TRBJ1-3; D is undetermined. The CDR3 extends over 15 amino acids. The germline V gene has CDR1 SGHRS and CDR2 YFSETQ. V was clipped by 0 bases and J by 4 bases, with 11 bases between them. The CDR3 DNA reads TGCGCCAGCAGCTTGGACAAGGTGGGAGGAAACACCATATATTTT. This codes for CASSLDKVGGNTIYF.

The chain uses TRBV6-1 and TRBJ1-2; a weak D match, TRBD1 (6 bases). The CDR3 consists of 12 residues. Germline V gene data show CDR1 as MNHNS and CDR2 as SASEGT. Deletions cut 6 bases from V and 4 bases from J, with 9 bases between. As DNA, the CDR3 is TGTGCCAGCAGGCCGACAGGCTATGGCTACACCTTC. Protein sequence: CASRPTGYGYTF.

This clonotype turned up a few times. The V gene is TRBV12-3 or TRBV12-4, the J gene TRBJ2-1, with a tentative D call TRBD2 (6 bases). V was pared by 5 bases and J by 3 bases, with 11 bases between. The CDR3 sequence is 14 residues long. CDR3 bases: TGTGCCAGCAGTAGGGACTCGAACTACAATGAGCAGTTCTTC. This sequence encodes CASSRDSNYNEQFF.

The rearrangement uses TRBV5-1 and TRBJ1-1; D may be TRBD1 (5 bases). CDR1 SGHRS and CDR2 YFSETQ come from the germline V gene. The CDR3 has 15 amino acids. V lost 0 bases and J 0 bases, leaving 9 bases between the germline ends. The CDR3 DNA sequence: TGCGCCAGCAGCTTGGATGGGGGGATGAACACTGAAGCTTTCTTT. This translates into CASSLDGGMNTEAFF.

This clonotype was detected many times. Mismatch with germline at one junction end may stem from a read error. The chain joins TRBV6-5 to TRBJ1-5; D uncertain. The CDR3 sequence is 13 residues long. Germline CDR1 reads MNHEY; CDR2 reads SVGAGI. This CDR3 is CASSDSYNQPQHF. CDR3 nucleotide sequence: TGTGCCAGCAGTGACTCCTACAATCAGCCCCAGCATTTT.

V usage is TRBV5-1 and J usage is TRBJ2-1, with 10 bases matching TRBD2. The CDR3 totals 15 residues. Germline V gene lookup returns CDR1 SGHRS and CDR2 YFSETQ. J gave up 3 bases and V 2 bases, and 2 bases lay outside the gene matches. The CDR3 here is CASSLTSGIYNEQFF. CDR3 in DNA: TGCGCCAGCAGCTTAACTAGCGGGATCTACAATGAGCAGTTCTTC.

This clonotype occurred a few times. The V and J genes are TRBV20-1 and TRBJ1-2; D is undetermined. Germline-derived CDR1 and CDR2 are DFQATT and SNEGSKA (reference sequence). The CDR3 loop spans 13 amino acids. Trimming cost V 1 base and J 2 bases, with 8 bases left between them. The CDR3 DNA reads TGCAGTGCTAGAGTCGACCTCAACTATGGCTACACCTTC. Its protein product is CSARVDLNYGYTF.

The rearrangement links TRBV6-6 to TRBJ1-2, with 7 positions matching TRBD1. The V segment lost 6 bases and the J segment 7 bases; nucleotides outside the gene matches: 5. The germline CDR1 and CDR2 sequences are MNHNY and SVGAGI (reference sequence). The CDR3 is 12 amino acids. The CDR3 loop reads CASRGTVAGYTF. The CDR3 bases are TGTGCCAGCAGGGGGACAGTTGCTGGCTACACCTTC.